Listed below are T cell receptor beta chains from one sample, sequenced in a study of CD8 T cells in Susac syndrome. TCRdb fed the immunoSEQ multiplex PCR reads into MiXCR, producing one record per CDR3 protein. The sample comprises 77,000 or so distinct CDR3 sequences, about 95% of which are singletons, and roughly 0.39% rests with the top ten. The source material was CD8+ T cells from PBMCs. All receptors come from a human donor with multiple sclerosis. The CDR3 runs from the conserved cysteine through the conserved F or W. Each record gives: V gene, D gene, clone size, J gene, CDR3 protein, CDR3 DNA. A D gene is named only where the DNA matches it firmly. Only part of the rows carry a size: once, few, many, or a class if the clone is expanded.

TRBV27	NA	NA	TRBJ1-1	CASSLYQGATEAFF	TGTGCCAGCAGTTTATATCAGGGAGCGACTGAAGCTTTCTTT
TRBV5-1	NA	NA	TRBJ1-1	CASSEVPYAEAFF	TGCGCCAGCAGCGAAGTGCCTTACGCTGAAGCTTTCTTT
TRBV3-1	TRBD2	NA	TRBJ2-2	CASSHRREKNTGELFF	TGTGCCAGCAGCCACAGGCGGGAGAAGAACACCGGGGAGCTGTTTTTT
TRBV6-2/TRBV6-3	TRBD2	NA	TRBJ2-1	CASSYSSGRARLYNEQFF	TGTGCCAGCAGTTACTCGTCCGGGAGGGCCCGACTTTACAATGAGCAGTTCTTC
TRBV27	NA	once	TRBJ1-1	CASSHYQDTEAFF	TGTGCCAGCAGTCATTATCAGGACACTGAAGCTTTCTTT
TRBV7-9	TRBD1	NA	TRBJ2-3	CASSLGQGADTQYF	TGTGCCAGCAGCTTAGGACAGGGGGCAGATACGCAGTATTTT
TRBV12-3/TRBV12-4	TRBD2	NA	TRBJ2-1	CASSPGLNEQFF	TGTGCCAGCAGCCCGGGACTAAATGAGCAGTTCTTC
TRBV12-3/TRBV12-4	TRBD2	NA	TRBJ2-1	CASSPNLAGAYNEQFF	TGTGCCAGCAGCCCGAACCTAGCGGGAGCTTACAATGAGCAGTTCTTC
TRBV12-3/TRBV12-4	NA	NA	TRBJ1-4	CASSLQRLGGSEKLFF	TGTGCCAGCAGTTTGCAGCGCCTCGGGGGGAGTGAAAAACTGTTTTTT
TRBV4-3	NA	NA	TRBJ1-2	CASSQDRASRYYGYTF	TGCGCCAGCAGCCAAGATCGAGCCTCCCGCTACTATGGCTACACCTTC
TRBV14	NA	NA	TRBJ1-2	CASSDTPTGANYGYTF	TGTGCCAGCAGCGATACCCCGACAGGAGCTAACTATGGCTACACCTTC
TRBV4-1	TRBD1	NA	TRBJ2-5	CASSQVQGAQTQYF	TGCGCCAGCAGCCAAGTTCAGGGGGCACAGACCCAGTACTTC
TRBV14	TRBD1	NA	TRBJ2-7	CASSSPRTGRSYEQYF	TGTGCCAGCAGTTCGCCTAGGACAGGCCGCTCCTACGAGCAGTACTTC
TRBV4-1	TRBD2	NA	TRBJ2-1	CASSQGTSGGFWLFF	TGCGCCAGCAGCCAAGGGACTAGCGGGGGGTTTTGGCTGTTCTTC
TRBV4-1	NA	NA	TRBJ1-1	CASSQGGQGAFF	TGCGCCAGCAGCCAAGGGGGACAAGGAGCTTTCTTT
TRBV14	TRBD1	NA	TRBJ2-7	CASRGDRAPYEQYF	TGTGCCAGCAGAGGGGACAGGGCCCCCTACGAGCAGTACTTC
TRBV3-1	TRBD2	NA	TRBJ2-7	CASSQNGRHYF	TGTGCCAGCAGCCAAAACGGGAGGCATTACTTC
TRBV12-5	NA	few	TRBJ1-1	CASAGQLNTEAFF	TGTGCTAGTGCCGGACAGCTGAACACTGAAGCTTTCTTT
TRBV4-1	TRBD2	NA	TRBJ2-1	CASSQETSGPLYEQFF	TGCGCCAGCAGCCAAGAGACTAGCGGACCTCTCTATGAGCAGTTCTTC
TRBV13	NA	few	TRBJ1-5	CASSSGNQPQHF	TGTGCCAGCAGCTCGGGGAATCAGCCCCAGCATTTT
TRBV9	NA	NA	TRBJ2-6	CASSVRNQSKRGSYDISGANVLTF	TGTGCCAGCAGCGTAAGAAATCAGTCGAAGAGGGGCTCCTATGATATCTCTGGGGCCAACGTCCTGACTTTC
TRBV20-1	NA	NA	TRBJ2-1	CSARSRLVGYNEQFF	TGCAGTGCTAGGTCGCGACTAGTCGGGTACAATGAGCAGTTCTTC
TRBV11-1	NA	NA	TRBJ1-1	CASTLGGAGTEAFF	TGTGCCAGCACCCTAGGGGGTGCGGGGACTGAAGCTTTCTTT
TRBV25-1	NA	NA	TRBJ2-2	CASSDKGDTGELFF	TGTGCCAGCAGTGATAAAGGGGACACCGGGGAGCTGTTTTTT